A selection of T cell receptor beta chains follows, all from one sample in a study of T cells in localized non-small cell lung cancer. Assay used: immunoSEQ multiplex PCR; TCRdb lists only in-frame clones, some missing. The sample contains under 65,000 clones, around 90% of which appear only once. The starting material was peripheral blood, obtained before any cancer treatment. These receptors were obtained from a man aged 40-75 years with stage I squamous cell lung carcinoma. Each CDR3 is given without its conserved first and last residue.

TRBV29-1 | SVDRAGSDTQY
TRBV6-5 | ASSYSVYSGGETQY
TRBV20-1 | SALNLGWQY
TRBV30 | AWSGGSGSNTGELF
TRBV19 | ASSGQAVADTQY
TRBV7-2 | ASSTMTGGVKTQY
TRBV25-1 | ASSVPGTGGEKLF
TRBV10-3 | AISEGGLAGGYEQY
TRBV5-1 | ASSLVPGNYEQY
TRBV27 | ASSPGGFTDTQY
TRBV4-3 | ASSQDLAPGRSYNEQF
TRBV29-1 | SVSRGGGRAGELF
TRBV4-2 | ASSQDTTTTYEQY
TRBV7-2 | ASNQLGGMGETQY
TRBV28 | ASTSRGRVQVPIQY
TRBV2 | ASSDAPRASGANVLT
TRBV4-3 | ASSQDLGGETQY
TRBV28 | ASLQSNQPQH
TRBV6-5 | ASSYSDAEQF
TRBV28 | ASSILGQGTGELF
TRBV5-5 | ASSSPRGQAYEQY
TRBV6-6 | ASSAPGTGELF
TRBV27 | ASRKGTAQGEDTQY
TRBV5-1 | ASSPSGSRTDTQY
TRBV7-3 | ASSPRDYPGELF
TRBV28 | ASSGEGYRKADEAF
TRBV7-2 | ASSLAGGDEQF
TRBV2 | ASSEAVRLAGGEQF
TRBV18 | ASSPPGQTTDTQY
TRBV4-1 | ASSLVRAGDNEQF
TRBV28 | ASSQHRVANYGYT
TRBV7-6 | ASSLEGWDQPQH
TRBV4-1 | ASSQDMGEGALNIQY
TRBV6-4 | ASSRLAGGPGNEQF
TRBV19 | ASSAGDRYTEAF
TRBV11-2 | ASSPSGVWYSQETQY
TRBV30 | AWTSDLPGELF
TRBV7-6 | ASSFGQDYNEQF